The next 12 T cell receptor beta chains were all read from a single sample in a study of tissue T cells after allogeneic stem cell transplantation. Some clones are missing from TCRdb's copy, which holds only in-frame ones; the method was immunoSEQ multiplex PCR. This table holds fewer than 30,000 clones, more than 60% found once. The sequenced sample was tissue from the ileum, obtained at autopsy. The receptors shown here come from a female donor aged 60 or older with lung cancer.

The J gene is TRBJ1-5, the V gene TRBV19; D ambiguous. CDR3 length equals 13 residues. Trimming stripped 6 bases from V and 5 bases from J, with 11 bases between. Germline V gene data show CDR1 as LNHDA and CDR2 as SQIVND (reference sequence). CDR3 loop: CASSYKGDQPQHF. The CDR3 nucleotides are TGTGCCAGTAGCTATAAGGGAGATCAGCCCCAGCATTTT.

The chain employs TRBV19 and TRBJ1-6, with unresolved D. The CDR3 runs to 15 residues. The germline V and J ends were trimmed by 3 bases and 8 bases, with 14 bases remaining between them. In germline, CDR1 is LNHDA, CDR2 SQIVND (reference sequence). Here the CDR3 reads CASSIGYPPHSPLHF. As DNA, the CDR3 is TGTGCCAGTAGTATCGGGTACCCGCCCCATTCACCCCTCCACTTT.

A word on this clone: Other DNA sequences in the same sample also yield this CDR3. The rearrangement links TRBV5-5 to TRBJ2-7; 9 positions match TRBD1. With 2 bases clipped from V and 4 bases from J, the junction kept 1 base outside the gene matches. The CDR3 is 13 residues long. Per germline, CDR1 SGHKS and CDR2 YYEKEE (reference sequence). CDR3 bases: TGTGCCAGCAGCTTACAGGGGGCATACGAGCAGTACTTC. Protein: CASSLQGAYEQYF.

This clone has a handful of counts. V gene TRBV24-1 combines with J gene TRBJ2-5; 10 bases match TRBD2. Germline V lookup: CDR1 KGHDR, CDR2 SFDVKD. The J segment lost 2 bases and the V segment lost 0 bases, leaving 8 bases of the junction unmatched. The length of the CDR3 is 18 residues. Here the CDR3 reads CATSDLPPGLAEQETQYF. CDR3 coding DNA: TGTGCCACCAGTGATTTGCCCCCTGGACTAGCGGAACAAGAGACCCAGTACTTC.

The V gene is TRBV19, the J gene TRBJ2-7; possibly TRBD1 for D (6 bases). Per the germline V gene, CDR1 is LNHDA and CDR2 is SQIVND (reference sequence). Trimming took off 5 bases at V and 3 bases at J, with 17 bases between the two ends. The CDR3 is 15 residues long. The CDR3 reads CASSFALQGDYEQYF. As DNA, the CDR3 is TGTGCCAGTAGTTTCGCCCTACAGGGAGACTACGAGCAGTACTTC.

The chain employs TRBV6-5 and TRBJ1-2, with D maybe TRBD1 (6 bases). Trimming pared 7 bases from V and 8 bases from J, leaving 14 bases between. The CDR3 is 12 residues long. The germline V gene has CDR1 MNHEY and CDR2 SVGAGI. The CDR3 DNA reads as TGTGCCAGCAAGGTCACCAGGGGAGGCTACACCTTC. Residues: CASKVTRGGYTF.

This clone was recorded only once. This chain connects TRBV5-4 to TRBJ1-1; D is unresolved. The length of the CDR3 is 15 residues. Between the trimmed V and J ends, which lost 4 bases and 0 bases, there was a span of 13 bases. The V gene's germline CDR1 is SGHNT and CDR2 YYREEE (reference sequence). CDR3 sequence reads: CASSPLPDMNTEAFF. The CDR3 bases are TGTGCCAGCAGCCCGCTTCCAGACATGAACACTGAAGCTTTCTTT.

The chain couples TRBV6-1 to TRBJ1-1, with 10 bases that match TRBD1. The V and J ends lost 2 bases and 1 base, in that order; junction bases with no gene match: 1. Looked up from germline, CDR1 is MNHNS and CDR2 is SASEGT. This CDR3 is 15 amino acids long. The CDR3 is CASSERTGGNTEAFF. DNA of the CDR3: TGTGCCAGCAGTGAAAGGACAGGGGGGAACACTGAAGCTTTCTTT.

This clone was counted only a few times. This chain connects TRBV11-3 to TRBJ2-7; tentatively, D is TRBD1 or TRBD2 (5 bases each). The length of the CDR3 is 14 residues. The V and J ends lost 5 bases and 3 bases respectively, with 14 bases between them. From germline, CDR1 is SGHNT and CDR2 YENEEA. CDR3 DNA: TGTGCCAGCAGCCCTAGGGACGAGGGCTACGAGCAGTACTTC. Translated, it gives CASSPRDEGYEQYF.

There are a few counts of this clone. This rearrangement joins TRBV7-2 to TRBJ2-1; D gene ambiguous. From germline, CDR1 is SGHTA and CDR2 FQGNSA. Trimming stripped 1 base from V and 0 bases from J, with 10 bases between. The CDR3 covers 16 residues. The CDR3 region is CASSLVSRLSYNEQFF. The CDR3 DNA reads TGTGCCAGCAGCTTAGTCTCCAGACTCTCCTACAATGAGCAGTTCTTC.

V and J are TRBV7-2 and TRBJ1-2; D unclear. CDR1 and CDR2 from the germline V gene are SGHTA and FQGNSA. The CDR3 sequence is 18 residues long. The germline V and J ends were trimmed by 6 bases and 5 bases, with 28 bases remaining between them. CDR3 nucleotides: TGTGCCAGCAGTAAGGACCGGCCGACGGTTTATGGACTTTATGGCTACACCTTC. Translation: CASSKDRPTVYGLYGYTF.

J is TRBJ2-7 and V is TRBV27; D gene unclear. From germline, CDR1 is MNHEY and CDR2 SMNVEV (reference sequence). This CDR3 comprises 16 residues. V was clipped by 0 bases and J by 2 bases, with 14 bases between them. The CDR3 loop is CASSLSVTYKTYEQYF. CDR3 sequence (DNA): TGTGCCAGCAGTTTATCCGTAACGTACAAAACCTACGAGCAGTACTTC.